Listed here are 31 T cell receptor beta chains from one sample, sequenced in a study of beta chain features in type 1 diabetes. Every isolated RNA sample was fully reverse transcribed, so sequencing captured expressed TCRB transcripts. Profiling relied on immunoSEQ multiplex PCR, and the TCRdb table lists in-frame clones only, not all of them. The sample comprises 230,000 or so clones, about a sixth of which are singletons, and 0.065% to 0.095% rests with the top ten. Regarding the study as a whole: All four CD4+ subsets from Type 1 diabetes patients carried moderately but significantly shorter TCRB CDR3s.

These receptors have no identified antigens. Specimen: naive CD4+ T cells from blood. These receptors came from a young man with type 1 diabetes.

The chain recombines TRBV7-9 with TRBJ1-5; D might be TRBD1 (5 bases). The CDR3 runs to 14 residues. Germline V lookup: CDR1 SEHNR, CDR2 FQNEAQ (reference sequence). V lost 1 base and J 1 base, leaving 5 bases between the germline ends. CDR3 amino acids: CASSLEGSNQPQHF. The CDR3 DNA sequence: TGTGCCAGCAGCTTAGAGGGGAGCAATCAGCCCCAGCATTTT.

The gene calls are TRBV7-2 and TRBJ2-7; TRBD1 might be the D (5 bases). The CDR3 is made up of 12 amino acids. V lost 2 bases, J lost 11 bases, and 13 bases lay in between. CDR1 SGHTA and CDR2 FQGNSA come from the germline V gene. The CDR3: CASSLYNTDKYF. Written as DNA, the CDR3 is TGTGCCAGCAGCTTATACAACACGGACAAGTACTTC.

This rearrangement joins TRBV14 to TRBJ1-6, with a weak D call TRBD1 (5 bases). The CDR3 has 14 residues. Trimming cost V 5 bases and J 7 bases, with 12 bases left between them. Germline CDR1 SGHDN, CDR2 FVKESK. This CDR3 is CASSLGTGNSPLHF. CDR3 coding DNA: TGTGCCAGCAGCTTGGGGACGGGGAATTCACCCCTCCACTTT. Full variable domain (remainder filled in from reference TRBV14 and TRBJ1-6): EAGVTQFPSHSVIEKGQTVTLRCDPISGHDNLYWYRRVMGKEIKFLLHFVKESKQDESGMPNNRFLAERTGGTYSTLKVQPAELEDSGVYFCASSLGTGNSPLHFGNGTRLTVT.

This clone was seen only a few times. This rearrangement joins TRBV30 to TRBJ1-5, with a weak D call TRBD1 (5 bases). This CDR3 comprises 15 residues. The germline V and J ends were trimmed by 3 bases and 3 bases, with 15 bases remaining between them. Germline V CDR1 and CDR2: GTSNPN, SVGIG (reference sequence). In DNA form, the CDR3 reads TGTGCCTGGAGCCTAACCGGGACGGTCAATCAGCCCCAGCATTTT. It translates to CAWSLTGTVNQPQHF.

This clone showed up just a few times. The CDR3 nucleotides are TGTGCCAGCAGCGTCGGGCACCGCTCCTACGAGCAGTACTTC. It specifies CASSVGHRSYEQYF. The chain is built from TRBV9 and TRBJ2-7; D gene unclear. Germline CDR1 SGDLS, CDR2 YYNGEE. This CDR3 has 14 residues. V lost 2 bases to trimming and J lost 0 bases, with 9 bases between them.

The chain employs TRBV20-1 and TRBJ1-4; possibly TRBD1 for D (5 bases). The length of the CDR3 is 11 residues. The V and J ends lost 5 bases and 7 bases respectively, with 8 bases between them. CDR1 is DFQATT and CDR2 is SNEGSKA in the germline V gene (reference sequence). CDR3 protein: CSAGTGEKLFF. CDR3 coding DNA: TGCAGTGCTGGGACGGGTGAAAAACTGTTTTTT.

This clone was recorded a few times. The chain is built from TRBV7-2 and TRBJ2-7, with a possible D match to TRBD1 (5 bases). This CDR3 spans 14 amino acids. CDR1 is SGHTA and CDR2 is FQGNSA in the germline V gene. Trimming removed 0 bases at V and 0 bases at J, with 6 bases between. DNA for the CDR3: TGTGCCAGCAGCTTAGCCAGGGACTCCTACGAGCAGTACTTC. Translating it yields CASSLARDSYEQYF. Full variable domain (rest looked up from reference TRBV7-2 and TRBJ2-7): GAGVSQSPSNKVTEKGKDVELRCDPISGHTALYWYRQSLGQGLEFLIYFQGNSAPDKSGLPSDRFSAERTGGSVSTLTIQRTQQEDSAVYLCASSLARDSYEQYFGPGTRLTVT.

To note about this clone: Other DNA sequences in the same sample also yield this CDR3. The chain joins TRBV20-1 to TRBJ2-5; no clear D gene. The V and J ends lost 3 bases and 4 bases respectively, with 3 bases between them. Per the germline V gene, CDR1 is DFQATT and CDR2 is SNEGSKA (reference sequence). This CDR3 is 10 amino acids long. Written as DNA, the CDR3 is TGCAGTGCTAGCGGAGAGACCCAGTACTTC. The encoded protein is CSASGETQYF.

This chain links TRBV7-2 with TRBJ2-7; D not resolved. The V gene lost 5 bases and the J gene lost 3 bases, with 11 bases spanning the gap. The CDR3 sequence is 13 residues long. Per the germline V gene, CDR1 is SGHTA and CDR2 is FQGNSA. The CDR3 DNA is TGTGCCAGCAGCCTGGCTTGGGACTACGAGCAGTACTTC. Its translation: CASSLAWDYEQYF. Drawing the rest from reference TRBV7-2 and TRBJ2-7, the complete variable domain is GAGVSQSPSNKVTEKGKDVELRCDPISGHTALYWYRQSLGQGLEFLIYFQGNSAPDKSGLPSDRFSAERTGGSVSTLTIQRTQQEDSAVYLCASSLAWDYEQYFGPGTRLTVT.

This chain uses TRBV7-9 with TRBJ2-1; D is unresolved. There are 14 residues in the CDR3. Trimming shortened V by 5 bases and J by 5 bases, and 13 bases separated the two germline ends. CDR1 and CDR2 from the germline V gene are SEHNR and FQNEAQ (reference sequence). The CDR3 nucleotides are TGTGCCAGCAGCCGTGTAGACACAAACAATGAGCAGTTCTTC. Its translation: CASSRVDTNNEQFF.

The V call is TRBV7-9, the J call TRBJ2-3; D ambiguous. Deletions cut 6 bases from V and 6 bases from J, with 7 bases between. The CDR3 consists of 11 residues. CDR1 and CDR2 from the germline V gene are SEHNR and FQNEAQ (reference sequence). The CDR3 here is CASRFLDTQYF. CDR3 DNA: TGTGCCAGCAGGTTCCTGGATACGCAGTATTTT.

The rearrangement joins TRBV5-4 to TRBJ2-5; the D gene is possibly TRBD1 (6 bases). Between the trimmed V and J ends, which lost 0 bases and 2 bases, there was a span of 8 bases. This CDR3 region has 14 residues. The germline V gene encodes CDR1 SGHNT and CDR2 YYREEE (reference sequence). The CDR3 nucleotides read TGTGCCAGCAGCTTGGATGACAGGCAAGAGACCCAGTACTTC. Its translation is CASSLDDRQETQYF. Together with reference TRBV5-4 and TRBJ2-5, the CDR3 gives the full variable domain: ETGVTQSPTHLIKTRGQQVTLRCSSQSGHNTVSWYQQALGQGPQFIFQYYREEENGRGNFPPRFSGLQFPNYSSELNVNALELDDSALYLCASSLDDRQETQYFGPGTRLLVL.

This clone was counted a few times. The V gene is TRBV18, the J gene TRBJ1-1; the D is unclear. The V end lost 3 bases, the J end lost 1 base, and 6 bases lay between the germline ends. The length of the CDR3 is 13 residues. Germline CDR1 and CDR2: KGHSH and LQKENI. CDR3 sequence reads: CASSPQPNTEAFF. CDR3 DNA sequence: TGTGCCAGCTCACCCCAGCCGAACACTGAAGCTTTCTTT.

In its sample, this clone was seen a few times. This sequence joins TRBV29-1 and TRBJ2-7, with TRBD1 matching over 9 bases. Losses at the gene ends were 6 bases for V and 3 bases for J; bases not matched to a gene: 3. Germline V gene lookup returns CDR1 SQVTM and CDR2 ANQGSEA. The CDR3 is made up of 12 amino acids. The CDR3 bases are TGCAGCGTAGTGGGACAGGGCTACGAGCAGTACTTC. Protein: CSVVGQGYEQYF.

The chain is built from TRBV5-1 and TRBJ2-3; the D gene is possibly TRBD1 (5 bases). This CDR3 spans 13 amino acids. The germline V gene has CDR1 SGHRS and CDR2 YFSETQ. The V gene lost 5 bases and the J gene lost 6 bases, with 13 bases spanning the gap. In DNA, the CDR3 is TGCGCCAGCAGGCCTACAGGAACGGATACGCAGTATTTT. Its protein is CASRPTGTDTQYF.

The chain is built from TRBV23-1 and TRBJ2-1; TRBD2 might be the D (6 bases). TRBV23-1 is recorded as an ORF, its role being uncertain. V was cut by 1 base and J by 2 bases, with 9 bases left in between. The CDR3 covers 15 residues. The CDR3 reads CASSQLEGAYNEQFF. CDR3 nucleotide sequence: TGCGCCAGCAGTCAATTGGAGGGTGCCTACAATGAGCAGTTCTTC.

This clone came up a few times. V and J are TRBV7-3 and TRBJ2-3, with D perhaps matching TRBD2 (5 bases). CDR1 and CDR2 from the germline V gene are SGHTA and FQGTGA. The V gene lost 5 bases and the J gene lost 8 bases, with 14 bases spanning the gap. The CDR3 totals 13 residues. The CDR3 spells CASSDLGESTQYF. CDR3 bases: TGTGCCAGCAGCGATTTGGGAGAGAGTACGCAGTATTTT.

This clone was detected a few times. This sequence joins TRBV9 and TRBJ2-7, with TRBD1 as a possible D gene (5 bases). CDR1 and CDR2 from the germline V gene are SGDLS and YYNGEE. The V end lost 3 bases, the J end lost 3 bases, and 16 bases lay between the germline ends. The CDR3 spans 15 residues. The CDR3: CASSAHVDILYEQYF. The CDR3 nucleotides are TGTGCCAGCAGCGCCCACGTGGACATTCTCTACGAGCAGTACTTC.

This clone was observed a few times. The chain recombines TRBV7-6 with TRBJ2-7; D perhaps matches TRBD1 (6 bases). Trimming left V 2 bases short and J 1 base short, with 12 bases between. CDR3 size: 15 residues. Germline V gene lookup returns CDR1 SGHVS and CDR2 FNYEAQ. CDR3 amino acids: CASSLQDRTSYEQYF. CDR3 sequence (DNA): TGTGCCAGCAGCTTACAAGACAGGACGTCCTACGAGCAGTACTTC.

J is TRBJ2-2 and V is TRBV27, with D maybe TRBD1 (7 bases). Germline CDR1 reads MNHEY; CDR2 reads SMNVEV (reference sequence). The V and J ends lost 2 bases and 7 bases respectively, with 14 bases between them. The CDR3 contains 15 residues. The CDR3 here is CASSLMEGAVGELFF. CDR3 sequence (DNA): TGTGCCAGCAGTTTAATGGAGGGGGCGGTCGGGGAGCTGTTTTTT.

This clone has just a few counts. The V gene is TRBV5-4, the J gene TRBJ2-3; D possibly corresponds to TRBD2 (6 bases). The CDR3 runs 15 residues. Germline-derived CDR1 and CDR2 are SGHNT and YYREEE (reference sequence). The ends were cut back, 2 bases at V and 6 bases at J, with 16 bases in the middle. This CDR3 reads CASSFPSSGRDTQYF. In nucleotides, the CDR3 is TGTGCCAGCAGCTTCCCATCCAGCGGGCGTGATACGCAGTATTTT. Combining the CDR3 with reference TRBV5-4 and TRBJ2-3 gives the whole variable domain ETGVTQSPTHLIKTRGQQVTLRCSSQSGHNTVSWYQQALGQGPQFIFQYYREEENGRGNFPPRFSGLQFPNYSSELNVNALELDDSALYLCASSFPSSGRDTQYFGPGTRLTVL.

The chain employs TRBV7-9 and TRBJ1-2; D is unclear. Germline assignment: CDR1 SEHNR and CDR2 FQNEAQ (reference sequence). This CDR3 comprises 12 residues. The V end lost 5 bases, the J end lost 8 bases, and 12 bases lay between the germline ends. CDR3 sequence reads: CASSGLSRGYTF. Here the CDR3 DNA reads TGTGCCAGCAGCGGTCTCTCTCGCGGCTACACCTTC.

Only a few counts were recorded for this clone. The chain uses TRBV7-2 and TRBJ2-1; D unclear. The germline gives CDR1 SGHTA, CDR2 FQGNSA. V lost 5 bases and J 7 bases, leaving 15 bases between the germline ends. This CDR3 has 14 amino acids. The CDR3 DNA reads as TGTGCCAGCAGCCCGCTGGGCCTCGGGAATGAGCAGTTCTTC. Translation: CASSPLGLGNEQFF.

The CDR3 sequence: CASSPGPGAGLDGYTF. The CDR3 coding sequence is TGTGCCAGCAGCCCGGGGCCAGGGGCCGGACTCGATGGCTACACCTTC. This rearrangement joins TRBV28 to TRBJ1-2, with D possibly TRBD1 on 6 matching bases. The CDR3 length is 16 residues. Trimming shortened V by 6 bases and J by 6 bases, and 23 bases separated the two germline ends. Germline V CDR1 and CDR2: MDHEN, SYDVKM.

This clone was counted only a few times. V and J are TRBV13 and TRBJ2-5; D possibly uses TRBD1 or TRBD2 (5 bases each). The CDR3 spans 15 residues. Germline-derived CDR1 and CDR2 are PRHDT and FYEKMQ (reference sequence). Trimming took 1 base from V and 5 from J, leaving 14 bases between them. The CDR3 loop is CASSLDGTGTETQYF. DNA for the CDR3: TGTGCCAGCAGCTTAGATGGCACCGGGACGGAGACCCAGTACTTC.

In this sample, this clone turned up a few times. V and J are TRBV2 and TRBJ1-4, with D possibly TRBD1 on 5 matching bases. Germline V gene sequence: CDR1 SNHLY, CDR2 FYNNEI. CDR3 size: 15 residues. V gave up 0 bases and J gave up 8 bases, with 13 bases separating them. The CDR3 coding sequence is TGTGCCAGCAGTGAAGCAGGGTTGGGGACGGAAAAACTGTTTTTT. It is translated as CASSEAGLGTEKLFF. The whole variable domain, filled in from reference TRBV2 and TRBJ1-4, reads EPEVTQTPSHQVTQMGQEVILRCVPISNHLYFYWYRQILGQKVEFLVSFYNNEISEKSEIFDDQFSVERPDGSNFTLKIRSTKLEDSAMYFCASSEAGLGTEKLFFGSGTQLSVL.

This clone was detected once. In nucleotides, the CDR3 is TGTGCCAGCAGCCTCCTCGCCCAAGAGACCCAGTACTTC. Translation gives CASSLLAQETQYF. The chain recombines TRBV7-9 with TRBJ2-5; no reliable D call. Germline CDR1 and CDR2: SEHNR and FQNEAQ (reference sequence). The CDR3 extends over 13 amino acids. The V gene lost 5 bases and the J gene lost 1 base, with 8 bases spanning the gap.

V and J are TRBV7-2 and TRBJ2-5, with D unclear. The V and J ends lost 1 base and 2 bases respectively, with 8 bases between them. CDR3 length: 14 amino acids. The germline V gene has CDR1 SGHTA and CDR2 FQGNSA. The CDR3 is CASSLVPAQETQYF. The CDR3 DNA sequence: TGTGCCAGCAGCTTAGTTCCTGCGCAAGAGACCCAGTACTTC. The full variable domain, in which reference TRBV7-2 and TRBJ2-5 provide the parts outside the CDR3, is GAGVSQSPSNKVTEKGKDVELRCDPISGHTALYWYRQSLGQGLEFLIYFQGNSAPDKSGLPSDRFSAERTGGSVSTLTIQRTQQEDSAVYLCASSLVPAQETQYFGPGTRLLVL.

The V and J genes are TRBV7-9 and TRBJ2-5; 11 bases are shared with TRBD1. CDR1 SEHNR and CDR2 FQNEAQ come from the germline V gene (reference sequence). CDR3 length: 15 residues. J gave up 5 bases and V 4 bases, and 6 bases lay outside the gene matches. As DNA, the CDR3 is TGTGCCAGCAGCTCCGGACAGGGGGCGGCGGAGACCCAGTACTTC. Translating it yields CASSSGQGAAETQYF.

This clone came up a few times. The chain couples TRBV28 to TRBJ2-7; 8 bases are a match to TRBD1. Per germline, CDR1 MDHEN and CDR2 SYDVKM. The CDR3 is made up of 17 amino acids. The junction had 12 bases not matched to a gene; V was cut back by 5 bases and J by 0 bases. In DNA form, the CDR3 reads TGTGCCAGCAGTAATCCGGGACAGGCACGAAGCTCCTACGAGCAGTACTTC. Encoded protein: CASSNPGQARSSYEQYF.

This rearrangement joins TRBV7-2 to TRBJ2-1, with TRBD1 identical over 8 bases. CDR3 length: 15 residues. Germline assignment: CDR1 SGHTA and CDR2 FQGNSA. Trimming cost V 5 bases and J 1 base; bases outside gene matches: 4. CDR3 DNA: TGTGCCAGCAGCAAGGACAGGGCTTCCTACAATGAGCAGTTCTTC. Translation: CASSKDRASYNEQFF.